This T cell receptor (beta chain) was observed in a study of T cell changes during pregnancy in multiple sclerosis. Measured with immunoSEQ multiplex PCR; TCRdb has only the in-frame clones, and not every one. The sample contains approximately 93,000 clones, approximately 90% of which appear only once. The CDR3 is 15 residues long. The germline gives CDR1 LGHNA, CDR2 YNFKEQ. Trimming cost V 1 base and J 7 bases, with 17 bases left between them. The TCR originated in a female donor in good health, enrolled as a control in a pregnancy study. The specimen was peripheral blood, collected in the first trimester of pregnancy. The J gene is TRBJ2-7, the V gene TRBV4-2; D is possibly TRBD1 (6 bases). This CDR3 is CASSQAQGQFEEQYF. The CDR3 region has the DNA TGTGCCAGCAGCCAAGCTCAGGGACAATTTGAAGAGCAGTACTTC.